The 31 T cell receptor beta chains in this list originate from one sample, sequenced in a study of T cell changes during pregnancy in multiple sclerosis. Sequencing used immunoSEQ multiplex PCR; TCRdb keeps in-frame clones, though not all of them. This sample carries more than 25,000 clones, 89% of them seen once, and the ten largest clones take around 10%. The starting material was CD8+ T cells from peripheral blood mononuclear cells, obtained in the third trimester of pregnancy. Every receptor here comes from a female donor with multiple sclerosis, enrolled in a pregnancy study.

V is TRBV4-2 and J is TRBJ2-7; D gene ambiguous. Per the germline V gene, CDR1 is LGHNA and CDR2 is YNFKEQ. The CDR3 contains 16 residues. V gave up 0 bases and J gave up 3 bases, with 15 bases separating them. CDR3 nucleotides: TGTGCCAGCAGCCAAGATAAGGCACACAGATACTACGAGCAGTACTTC. Protein: CASSQDKAHRYYEQYF.

This clone was recorded only once. The chain couples TRBV13 to TRBJ2-1; the D gene is possibly TRBD1 (5 bases). Trimming took 3 bases from V and 8 from J, leaving 5 bases between them. Per germline, CDR1 PRHDT and CDR2 FYEKMQ (reference sequence). The CDR3 covers 11 residues. The DNA for the CDR3 is TGTGCCAGCAGCTTCAGGGATGAGCAGTTCTTC. Amino acids: CASSFRDEQFF.

This chain uses TRBV7-8 with TRBJ2-3, with TRBD1 matching over 7 bases. The CDR3 extends over 16 amino acids. Germline loops: CDR1 SGHVS, CDR2 FQNEAQ. The V segment lost 1 base and the J segment 0 bases; nucleotides outside the gene matches: 4. CDR3 amino acids: CASSLVIQGSTDTQYF. The CDR3 nucleotides read TGTGCCAGCAGCTTAGTGATACAGGGGAGCACAGATACGCAGTATTTT.

The genes are TRBV2 and TRBJ2-1; D is unresolved. Trimming shortened V by 4 bases and J by 4 bases, and 5 bases separated the two germline ends. CDR1 and CDR2 (germline): SNHLY, FYNNEI. This CDR3 is built from 12 residues. The CDR3 is CASSGQYNEQFF. CDR3 sequence (DNA): TGTGCCAGCAGTGGCCAGTACAATGAGCAGTTCTTC. The variable domain in full, completed from reference TRBV2 and TRBJ2-1, reads EPEVTQTPSHQVTQMGQEVILRCVPISNHLYFYWYRQILGQKVEFLVSFYNNEISEKSEIFDDQFSVERPDGSNFTLKIRSTKLEDSAMYFCASSGQYNEQFFGPGTRLTVL.

CDR3 sequence reads: CASGDTRGYTF. DNA for the CDR3: TGCGCCAGCGGGGACACTCGGGGCTACACCTTC. The gene calls are TRBV10-2 and TRBJ1-2; D might be TRBD1 (6 bases). The CDR3 contains 11 residues. V lost 8 bases and J 8 bases, leaving 12 bases between the germline ends. Germline V CDR1 and CDR2: WSHSY, SAAADI.

The chain recombines TRBV11-2 with TRBJ1-2; 11 nucleotides line up with TRBD1. Germline assignment: CDR1 SGHAT and CDR2 FQNNGV. The V segment lost 5 bases and the J segment 8 bases; nucleotides outside the gene matches: 13. CDR3 length: 16 residues. The CDR3 here is CASSLGQGARRGGYTF. Here the CDR3 DNA reads TGTGCCAGCAGCCTAGGACAGGGGGCCCGTCGGGGAGGCTACACCTTC. The whole variable domain, filled in from reference TRBV11-2 and TRBJ1-2, reads EAGVAQSPRYKIIEKRQSVAFWCNPISGHATLYWYQQILGQGPKLLIQFQNNGVVDDSQLPKDRFSAERLKGVDSTLKIQPAKLEDSAVYLCASSLGQGARRGGYTFGSGTRLTVV.

The chain is built from TRBV9 and TRBJ1-1; 8 bases align to TRBD1. Germline CDR1 reads SGDLS; CDR2 reads YYNGEE. V lost 4 bases and J lost 6; bases outside the gene matches: 11. The CDR3 totals 15 residues. The CDR3 DNA reads as TGTGCCAGCAGCCTAGGTGGGACAGGTAGGGCTGAAGCTTTCTTT. Amino acid sequence: CASSLGGTGRAEAFF.

V gene TRBV5-4 combines with J gene TRBJ2-3, with no clear D. Trimming left V 0 bases short and J 2 bases short, with 7 bases between. Looked up from germline, CDR1 is SGHNT and CDR2 is YYREEE (reference sequence). This CDR3 comprises 14 residues. In DNA, the CDR3 is TGTGCCAGCAGCTTGGCACGGGTCACAGATACGCAGTATTTT. Residues: CASSLARVTDTQYF.

The CDR3 DNA sequence: TGTGCCAGCTCTGCGACAGGGCGCGATGAAAAACTGTTTTTT. Encoded protein: CASSATGRDEKLFF. This rearrangement joins TRBV28 to TRBJ1-4, with 7 bases that match TRBD1. In germline, CDR1 is MDHEN, CDR2 SYDVKM. The CDR3 length is 14 residues. Losses at the gene ends were 8 bases for V and 6 bases for J; bases not matched to a gene: 9.

The CDR3, as DNA: TGTGCCAGCAGTTTCTGGGAGGGTGAAGCTTTCTTT. Its protein product is CASSFWEGEAFF. This chain joins TRBV27 and TRBJ1-1, with D unresolved. CDR3 length: 12 residues. The V gene lost 3 bases and the J gene lost 7 bases, with 9 bases spanning the gap. Germline assignment: CDR1 MNHEY and CDR2 SMNVEV (reference sequence).

The chain combines TRBV11-3 with TRBJ2-7, with D perhaps TRBD1 (6 bases). The germline V gene encodes CDR1 SGHNT and CDR2 YENEEA. The CDR3 has 13 amino acids. V was clipped by 2 bases and J by 5 bases, with 10 bases between them. The CDR3 nucleotides are TGTGCCAGCAGCTTAAACAGGGTTGACGAGCAGTACTTC. Protein product: CASSLNRVDEQYF.

V is TRBV4-1 and J is TRBJ1-6, with a weak D call TRBD1 (6 bases). CDR1 is MGHRA, CDR2 YSYEKL, per germline. The V end was cut by 0 bases, the J end by 6 bases, with 9 bases between. CDR3 length equals 15 residues. The CDR3 region has the DNA TGCGCCAGCAGCCAAGAGAGGACAGCTAATTCACCCCTCCACTTT. Translating it yields CASSQERTANSPLHF.

The chain uses TRBV6-4 and TRBJ2-2, with 8 positions matching TRBD2. Germline values: CDR1 MRHNA, CDR2 SNTAGT. The junction had 1 base not matched to a gene; V was cut back by 5 bases and J by 2 bases. This CDR3 has 14 amino acids. The CDR3 here is CASSSGSNTGELFF. The DNA of the CDR3 is TGTGCCAGCAGTAGCGGGAGTAACACCGGGGAGCTGTTTTTT.

This sequence joins TRBV28 and TRBJ1-5, with TRBD1 identical over 8 bases. V shed 6 bases and J 7 bases; nucleotides not matched to a gene: 20. This CDR3 region has 18 residues. Germline V gene sequence: CDR1 MDHEN, CDR2 SYDVKM. The CDR3 bases are TGTGCCAGCAGGGTGCAGGGGGCATTCTTTGTCTTTGGACAGCCCCAGCATTTT. Translated: CASRVQGAFFVFGQPQHF.

This chain links TRBV27 with TRBJ2-1; 11 bases are a match to TRBD1. Per germline, CDR1 MNHEY and CDR2 SMNVEV (reference sequence). This CDR3 has 14 amino acids. V lost 11 bases to trimming and J lost 7 bases; unmatched junction nucleotides: 10. As DNA, the CDR3 is TGTGCCGTTGCCTGGACAGGGGGCGCGAATGAGCAGTTCTTC. As protein: CAVAWTGGANEQFF.

The chain links TRBV5-1 to TRBJ1-1; 8 bases match TRBD1. CDR1 is SGHRS, CDR2 YFSETQ, per germline. Trimming removed 4 bases from V and 6 bases from J; junction bases left unmatched: 8. CDR3 length equals 14 residues. Here the CDR3 DNA reads TGCGCCAGCAGCCCCAACAGGGGGATCGCTGAAGCTTTCTTT. Its translation is CASSPNRGIAEAFF.

The V gene is TRBV6-6, the J gene TRBJ1-2; D not certain. Trimming left V 1 base short and J 3 bases short, with 9 bases between. Germline-derived CDR1 and CDR2 are MNHNY and SVGAGI (reference sequence). This CDR3 spans 14 amino acids. The CDR3 region has the DNA TGTGCCAGCAGTTACTACGACACCTACTATGGCTACACCTTC. Translated, it gives CASSYYDTYYGYTF.

The gene calls are TRBV7-6 and TRBJ2-2, with 10 bases matching TRBD1. V shed 4 bases and J 5 bases; nucleotides not matched to a gene: 7. Per germline, CDR1 SGHVS and CDR2 FNYEAQ. This CDR3 comprises 16 residues. DNA for the CDR3: TGTGCCAGCAGCTCACCCGGGACAGGGGTAACCGGGGAGCTGTTTTTT. It translates to CASSSPGTGVTGELFF.

The chain carries TRBV7-9 and TRBJ1-1, with a weak D call TRBD1 (5 bases). V lost 4 bases and J lost 7, with 10 bases in between. The CDR3 has 12 amino acids. The germline V gene has CDR1 SEHNR and CDR2 FQNEAQ (reference sequence). The CDR3 here is CASSSGSGEAFF. The CDR3 DNA reads TGTGCCAGCAGCTCAGGGTCCGGTGAAGCTTTCTTT.

This sequence joins TRBV4-2 and TRBJ1-1, with TRBD1 as a possible D gene (6 bases). The ends were cut back, 0 bases at V and 6 bases at J, with 8 bases in the middle. The CDR3 is 13 amino acids. Germline lookup yields CDR1 LGHNA and CDR2 YNFKEQ. The CDR3 region has the DNA TGTGCCAGCAGCCAAGACAGGGGTTCTGAAGCTTTCTTT. Residues: CASSQDRGSEAFF.

J is TRBJ2-1 and V is TRBV13, with unresolved D. V lost 1 base and J lost 10, with 8 bases in between. There are 12 residues in the CDR3. Germline V gives CDR1 PRHDT, CDR2 FYEKMQ (reference sequence). The CDR3 is CASSLEEMEQFF. In DNA form, the CDR3 reads TGTGCCAGCAGCTTAGAGGAGATGGAGCAGTTCTTC.

The chain has TRBV27 and TRBJ1-5; 9 positions agree with TRBD1. The CDR3 extends over 17 amino acids. V was pared by 9 bases and J by 1 base, with 13 bases of the junction left unmatched. Germline assignment: CDR1 MNHEY and CDR2 SMNVEV (reference sequence). CDR3 in amino acids: CASGTGNRIVSNQPQHF. The CDR3 bases are TGTGCCAGTGGGACAGGGAATCGGATAGTCAGCAATCAGCCCCAGCATTTT.

The rearrangement uses TRBV5-4 and TRBJ1-1; D gene uncertain. V shed 4 bases and J shed 8 bases, with 12 bases lying between them. Germline loops: CDR1 SGHNT, CDR2 YYREEE (reference sequence). CDR3 length: 12 amino acids. Here the CDR3 reads CASSLPGAEAFF. The CDR3 region has the DNA TGTGCCAGCAGCCTACCAGGCGCGGAAGCTTTCTTT.

The rearrangement joins TRBV9 to TRBJ1-2; D is uncertain. Germline loops: CDR1 SGDLS, CDR2 YYNGEE. Trimming stripped 0 bases from V and 0 bases from J, with 12 bases between. This CDR3 comprises 16 residues. The chain's CDR3 is CASSVGTGFTNYGYTF. For the CDR3, the DNA is TGTGCCAGCAGCGTAGGGACGGGATTCACTAACTATGGCTACACCTTC.

This clone counts as medium-sized. The V call is TRBV13, the J call TRBJ1-2, with 7 positions matching TRBD1. Germline CDR1 and CDR2: PRHDT and FYEKMQ (reference sequence). CDR3 length equals 13 residues. The junction had 2 bases not matched to a gene; V was cut back by 5 bases and J by 2 bases. The chain's CDR3 is CASSQGVNYGYTF. CDR3 DNA sequence: TGTGCCAGCAGCCAGGGGGTAAACTATGGCTACACCTTC.

The V gene is TRBV29-1, the J gene TRBJ2-5; D possibly corresponds to TRBD1 (6 bases). V was shortened by 3 bases and J by 3 bases, with 11 bases between the two germline ends. This CDR3 is 13 amino acids long. Germline V gene data show CDR1 as SQVTM and CDR2 as ANQGSEA. The CDR3 sequence: CSVEEQGKETQYF. CDR3 bases: TGCAGCGTTGAGGAACAGGGAAAAGAGACCCAGTACTTC.

The count of this clone is one. The chain uses TRBV9 and TRBJ2-3, with D possibly TRBD2 on 5 matching bases. Germline V CDR1 and CDR2: SGDLS, YYNGEE. The CDR3 runs to 16 residues. V shed 0 bases and J shed 0 bases, with 11 bases lying between them. Written as DNA, the CDR3 is TGTGCCAGCAGCGTAGAAGCTAGCCTAAGCACAGATACGCAGTATTTT. Protein product: CASSVEASLSTDTQYF.

This clone was counted a few times. This sequence joins TRBV15 and TRBJ2-7; 7 bases match TRBD2. This CDR3 is built from 13 residues. J gave up 5 bases and V 4 bases, and 5 bases lay outside the gene matches. Germline lookup yields CDR1 LNHNV and CDR2 YYDKDF (reference sequence). This chain's CDR3 is CATSTFTSDEQYF. CDR3 nucleotides: TGTGCCACCAGCACCTTTACTAGCGACGAGCAGTACTTC.

V and J are TRBV2 and TRBJ2-6; D not resolved. Looked up from germline, CDR1 is SNHLY and CDR2 is FYNNEI. The CDR3 has 16 amino acids. Between the trimmed V and J ends, which lost 1 base and 1 base, there was a span of 8 bases. The CDR3 is CASSEGGNSGANVLTF. CDR3 DNA: TGTGCCAGCAGTGAAGGCGGTAATTCTGGGGCCAACGTCCTGACTTTC.

The rearrangement joins TRBV30 to TRBJ2-1; 8 bases agree with TRBD1. The germline gives CDR1 GTSNPN, CDR2 SVGIG (reference sequence). This CDR3 has 14 residues. V lost 3 bases, J lost 9 bases, and 10 bases stayed unmatched. The CDR3 nucleotides read TGTGCCTGGAGGGGCCGGACAGGGCATAGTGAGCAGTTCTTC. Amino acid sequence: CAWRGRTGHSEQFF.

Within the sample, this clone is hyperexpanded. The chain uses TRBV7-9 and TRBJ2-7, with a weak D call TRBD1 (6 bases). V lost 5 bases to trimming and J lost 1 base, with 9 bases between them. Germline V gives CDR1 SEHNR, CDR2 FQNEAQ (reference sequence). The CDR3 runs 13 residues. CDR3 region: CASSPDSSYEQYF. The CDR3 DNA sequence: TGTGCCAGCAGCCCGGACAGTTCCTACGAGCAGTACTTC.